This T cell receptor beta chain comes out of a study of cytomegalovirus exposure and HLA in healthy donors. Details on this clone: Its specificity is not known.

13 Jbeta primers and 60 Vbeta primers were used for the PCR. The table came from immunoSEQ multiplex PCR; TCRdb's copy has only in-frame clones and leaves some out. In the table there are over 200,000 clones, around 88% of which are singletons. Germline lookup yields CDR1 MGHRA and CDR2 YSYEKL. Deletions cut 3 bases from V and 4 bases from J, with 16 bases between. This CDR3 is built from 16 residues. General study points: Presence/absence analysis assumed near-uniform sequencing depth across donors. Earlier findings revealed that most TCR beta V segments proved productive either about 90% or about 30% of the time. A later analysis found common viral pathogens apparently linked to several of the most significant clusters. With later analysis, a missense DCLRE1C variant became linked to TCR beta V- and J-gene trimming.

The TCR originated in a woman in her late teens or twenties in good health and CMV-seronegative. V gene TRBV4-1 combines with J gene TRBJ2-1, with D possibly TRBD2 on 6 matching bases. Specimen: PBMCs. Here the CDR3 reads CASSQTGTAGYNEQFF. The CDR3 DNA follows: TGCGCCAGCAGCCAGACCGGGACCGCGGGATACAATGAGCAGTTCTTC.